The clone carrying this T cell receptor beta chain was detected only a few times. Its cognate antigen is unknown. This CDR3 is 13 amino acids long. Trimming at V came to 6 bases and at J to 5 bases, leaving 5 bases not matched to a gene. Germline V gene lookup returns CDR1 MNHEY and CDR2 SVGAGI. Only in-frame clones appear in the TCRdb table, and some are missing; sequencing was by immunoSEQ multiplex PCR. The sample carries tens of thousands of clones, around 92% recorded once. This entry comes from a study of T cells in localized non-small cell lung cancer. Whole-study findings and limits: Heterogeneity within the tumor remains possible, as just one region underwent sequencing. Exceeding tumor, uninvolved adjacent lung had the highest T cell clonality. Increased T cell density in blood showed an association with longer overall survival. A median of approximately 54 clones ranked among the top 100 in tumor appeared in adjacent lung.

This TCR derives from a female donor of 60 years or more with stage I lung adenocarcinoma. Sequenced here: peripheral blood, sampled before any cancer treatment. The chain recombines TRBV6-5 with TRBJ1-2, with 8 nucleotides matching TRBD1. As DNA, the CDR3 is TGTGCCAGCAGCAGGGGGCTGGAGTATGGCTACACCTTC. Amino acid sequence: CASSRGLEYGYTF.